This entry lists 21 T cell receptor beta chains sequenced from one sample in a study of T cell responses to AZD1222 COVID-19 vaccine. TCRdb keeps only in-frame clones here, not all; method: immunoSEQ multiplex PCR. The data contain 120,000 or so clones, approximately 88% of them singletons. The sample was peripheral blood, taken on day 0 of AZD1222 vaccination. These receptors were collected from an adult in good health.

CDR3 DNA: TGTGCCAGCAGCGGGAGAGGTTACGTCACAGATACGCAGTATTTT. Translated: CASSGRGYVTDTQYF. The gene calls are TRBV9 and TRBJ2-3; D uncertain. The CDR3 runs 15 residues. Germline loops: CDR1 SGDLS, CDR2 YYNGEE. V lost 3 bases to trimming and J lost 2 bases, with 13 bases between them. Combining the CDR3 with reference TRBV9 and TRBJ2-3 gives the whole variable domain DSGVTQTPKHLITATGQRVTLRCSPRSGDLSVYWYQQSLDQGLQFLIQYYNGEERAKGNILERFSAQQFPDLHSELNLSSLELGDSALYFCASSGRGYVTDTQYFGPGTRLTVL.

The chain is built from TRBV6-1 and TRBJ2-7; D possibly corresponds to TRBD1 (5 bases). The germline V gene encodes CDR1 MNHNS and CDR2 SASEGT. The length of the CDR3 is 11 residues. V gave up 3 bases and J gave up 7 bases, with 7 bases separating them. The CDR3 here is CASSERTEQYF. CDR3 sequence (DNA): TGTGCCAGCAGTGAGCGGACAGAGCAGTACTTC.

The gene calls are TRBV3-1 (or the pseudogene TRBV3-2) and TRBJ1-1; tentative D call: TRBD1 (6 bases). This CDR3 is 14 amino acids long. Germline CDR1 and CDR2: LGHDT and YNNKEL (reference sequence). V was pared by 4 bases and J by 6 bases, with 15 bases between. The CDR3 DNA follows: TGTGCCAGCAGCCCAGGGGTCGCGGTACCTGAAGCTTTCTTT. Amino acid sequence: CASSPGVAVPEAFF.

The chain carries TRBV7-6 and TRBJ2-1, with D tentatively TRBD1 or TRBD2 (6 bases each). Germline V gives CDR1 SGHVS, CDR2 FNYEAQ. The CDR3 covers 15 residues. The V end lost 1 base, the J end lost 3 bases, and 10 bases lay between the germline ends. CDR3 coding DNA: TGTGCCAGCAGCTTAGGTGGGGGGCTCTACAATGAGCAGTTCTTC. Amino acid sequence: CASSLGGGLYNEQFF.

This chain uses TRBV27 with TRBJ1-2; D might be TRBD1 (5 bases). V lost 6 bases to trimming and J lost 4 bases, with 9 bases between them. The germline V gene has CDR1 MNHEY and CDR2 SMNVEV (reference sequence). This CDR3 has 12 residues. CDR3 DNA: TGTGCCAGCAGGACCGGGACCTATGGCTACACCTTC. Its protein product is CASRTGTYGYTF.

The chain uses TRBV5-1 and TRBJ2-7; D gene unclear. The V end lost 4 bases, the J end lost 2 bases, and 13 bases lay between the germline ends. The CDR3 extends over 14 amino acids. The germline V gene has CDR1 SGHRS and CDR2 YFSETQ. The chain's CDR3 is CASSPGTATYEQYF. CDR3 nucleotide sequence: TGCGCCAGCAGCCCAGGAACCGCGACCTACGAGCAGTACTTC.

The chain uses TRBV6-1 and TRBJ2-1; D gene ambiguous. Germline V gene data show CDR1 as MNHNS and CDR2 as SASEGT. This CDR3 is built from 15 residues. Trimming cost V 1 base and J 9 bases, with 16 bases left between them. The DNA of the CDR3 is TGTGCCAGCAGTGAAGTAGGGCTGGGGTTAGGTGAGCAGTTCTTC. Protein sequence: CASSEVGLGLGEQFF.

The J gene is TRBJ1-5, the V gene TRBV18; 7 nucleotides align to TRBD1. The trim removed 6 bases at V and 7 bases at J, leaving 12 bases unmatched. CDR1 is KGHSH, CDR2 LQKENI, per germline. This CDR3 is built from 15 residues. The CDR3 nucleotides are TGTGCCAGCTCCCCTGACAGGGTTTCACGCCAGCCCCAGCATTTT. Translating it yields CASSPDRVSRQPQHF.

The V and J genes are TRBV7-2 and TRBJ2-5; D gene unclear. V was cut by 1 base and J by 5 bases, with 14 bases left in between. Germline V gives CDR1 SGHTA, CDR2 FQGNSA. The CDR3 totals 15 residues. The CDR3 DNA reads as TGTGCCAGCAGCTTAGTAGGCGGCCTCGGTGAGACCCAGTACTTC. Its translation: CASSLVGGLGETQYF.

This chain uses TRBV6-2 or TRBV6-3 with TRBJ1-6; D gene uncertain. The CDR3 contains 15 residues. From germline, CDR1 is MNHEY and CDR2 SVGEGT. Trimming took off 1 base at V and 4 bases at J, with 8 bases between the two ends. This CDR3 is CASSYWGRYNSPLHF. The CDR3 DNA follows: TGTGCCAGCAGTTACTGGGGAAGATATAATTCACCCCTCCACTTT.

The V call is TRBV12-3 or TRBV12-4, the J call TRBJ2-4, with D unresolved. CDR3 size: 11 residues. V was cut by 0 bases and J by 8 bases, with 2 bases left in between. This CDR3 reads CASSLAYIQYF. In DNA form, the CDR3 reads TGTGCCAGCAGTTTAGCATACATTCAGTACTTC.

By its share, this clone is medium-sized. The CDR3 DNA reads as TGTGCCAGCAGCTTAGTAGGCGTGGGCAACTACGACGAGCAGTACTTC. It encodes CASSLVGVGNYDEQYF. The rearrangement links TRBV11-2 to TRBJ2-7; no firm D call. The CDR3 extends over 16 amino acids. From germline, CDR1 is SGHAT and CDR2 FQNNGV. Trimming took off 1 base at V and 5 bases at J, with 18 bases between the two ends.

This chain joins TRBV7-9 and TRBJ2-3; D remains ambiguous. The CDR3 contains 13 residues. The germline V gene encodes CDR1 SEHNR and CDR2 FQNEAQ (reference sequence). Between the trimmed V and J ends, which lost 1 base and 4 bases, there was a span of 6 bases. The CDR3 loop reads CASSLESADTQYF. In DNA, the CDR3 is TGTGCCAGCAGCTTAGAGTCGGCAGATACGCAGTATTTT.

The V gene is TRBV11-1, the J gene TRBJ2-7, with 9 positions matching TRBD1. V lost 0 bases to trimming and J lost 2 bases; unmatched junction nucleotides: 11. The length of the CDR3 is 18 residues. Germline V gene data show CDR1 as SGHAT and CDR2 as FQDESV (reference sequence). The CDR3 DNA is TGTGCCAGCAGCTTAGCGTGGAACCTACAGGGGGCCCCCTACGAGCAGTACTTC. It specifies CASSLAWNLQGAPYEQYF.

A note on this clone: Other nucleotide sequences in the sample specify the same CDR3. CDR3 protein: CASSRDRGNGYTF. The DNA for the CDR3 is TGTGCCAGCAGTCGGGACAGGGGAAATGGCTACACCTTC. The chain joins TRBV12-3 or TRBV12-4 to TRBJ1-2, with 10 bases identical to TRBD1. The CDR3 totals 13 residues. The J segment lost 6 bases and the V segment lost 5 bases, leaving 3 bases of the junction unmatched.

J is TRBJ1-1 and V is TRBV5-5; D ambiguous. The CDR3 has 14 amino acids. Germline V gives CDR1 SGHKS, CDR2 YYEKEE (reference sequence). The V gene lost 0 bases and the J gene lost 0 bases, with 6 bases spanning the gap. CDR3 sequence: CASSLVGMNTEAFF. The CDR3 nucleotides are TGTGCCAGCAGCTTGGTGGGGATGAACACTGAAGCTTTCTTT.

V and J are TRBV18 and TRBJ1-1; possibly TRBD1 for D (6 bases). V lost 4 bases to trimming and J lost 3 bases, with 9 bases between them. This CDR3 is built from 13 residues. From germline, CDR1 is KGHSH and CDR2 LQKENI. In DNA form, the CDR3 reads TGTGCCAGCTCACAGGGGGGAGACACTGAAGCTTTCTTT. Its protein product is CASSQGGDTEAFF.

The V and J genes are TRBV4-2 and TRBJ2-7, with TRBD2 as a possible D gene (5 bases). From germline, CDR1 is LGHNA and CDR2 YNFKEQ. V shed 0 bases and J shed 0 bases, with 9 bases lying between them. This CDR3 is built from 15 residues. The CDR3 DNA reads TGTGCCAGCAGCCAAGATCAAGCGGCCTCCTACGAGCAGTACTTC. Its translation is CASSQDQAASYEQYF.

The chain uses TRBV12-3 or TRBV12-4 and TRBJ2-1; no firm D call. The CDR3 runs to 12 residues. V was clipped by 3 bases and J by 7 bases, with 7 bases between them. CDR3 in DNA: TGTGCCAGCAGTTTTAGTAGTAATGAGCAGTTCTTC. Translating it yields CASSFSSNEQFF.

The chain combines TRBV9 with TRBJ1-1; tentative D call: TRBD1 (5 bases). Germline-derived CDR1 and CDR2 are SGDLS and YYNGEE. The CDR3 covers 15 residues. Deletions cut 4 bases from V and 4 bases from J, with 17 bases between. The CDR3 DNA is TGTGCCAGCAGCTTTTTGGGGGGTTCGGGCACTGAAGCTTTCTTT. The encoded protein is CASSFLGGSGTEAFF.

The chain couples TRBV5-5 to TRBJ2-1, with 12 positions matching TRBD2. The CDR3 length is 15 residues. V shed 4 bases and J 6 bases; nucleotides not matched to a gene: 5. Germline values: CDR1 SGHKS, CDR2 YYEKEE (reference sequence). The CDR3 spells CASSGTSGGPNEQFF. CDR3 DNA sequence: TGTGCCAGCAGCGGAACTAGCGGGGGGCCCAATGAGCAGTTCTTC.